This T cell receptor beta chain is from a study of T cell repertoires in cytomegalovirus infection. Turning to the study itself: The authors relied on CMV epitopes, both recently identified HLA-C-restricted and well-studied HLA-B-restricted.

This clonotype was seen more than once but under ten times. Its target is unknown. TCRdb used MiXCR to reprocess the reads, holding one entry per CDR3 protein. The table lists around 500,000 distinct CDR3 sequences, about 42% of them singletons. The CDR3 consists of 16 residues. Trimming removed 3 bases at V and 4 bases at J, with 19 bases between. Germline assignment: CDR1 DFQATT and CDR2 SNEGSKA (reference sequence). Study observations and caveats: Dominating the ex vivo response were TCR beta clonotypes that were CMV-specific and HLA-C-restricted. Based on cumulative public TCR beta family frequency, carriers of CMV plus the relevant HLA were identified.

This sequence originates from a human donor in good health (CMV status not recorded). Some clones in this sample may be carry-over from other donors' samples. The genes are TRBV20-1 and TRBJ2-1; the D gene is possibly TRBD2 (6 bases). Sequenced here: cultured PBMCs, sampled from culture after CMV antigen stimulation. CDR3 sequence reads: CSARGGRADRYNEQFF. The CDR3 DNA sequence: TGCAGTGCTAGGGGAGGACGGGCGGATCGGTACAATGAGCAGTTCTTC.